A selection of T cell receptor beta chains follows, all from one sample in a study of blood T cell repertoires in COVID-19. Sequencing used immunoSEQ multiplex PCR; TCRdb keeps in-frame clones, though not all of them. In the table there are tens of thousands of clones, about four fifths of which are singletons. The material sequenced was peripheral blood. Source of these receptors: a woman aged 80 or older with acute or convalescent COVID-19. Each CDR3 is given with its conserved first and last residue. A D gene is named only where the DNA matches it firmly. Rows may omit the clone size; those that give it use once, few, many or a size class.

TRBD2	TRBJ2-5	TRBV10-3	-	CAISTSSGTGETQYF	TGTGCCATCAGTACATCTAGCGGGACCGGGGAGACCCAGTACTTC
TRBD1	TRBJ1-3	TRBV5-1	-	CASSLVAGGSLGNTIYF	TGCGCCAGCAGCTTGGTGGCAGGGGGATCGTTGGGAAACACCATATATTTT
TRBD1	TRBJ1-1	TRBV6-5	-	CASRSGTGFSEAFF	TGTGCCAGCAGGTCCGGGACAGGGTTCTCTGAAGCTTTCTTT
-	TRBJ2-5	TRBV18	-	CASSPGLATTGETQYF	TGTGCCAGCTCACCAGGGCTAGCTACTACTGGGGAGACCCAGTACTTC
-	TRBJ2-1	TRBV9	-	CASSVQQAPHNEQFF	TGTGCCAGCAGCGTACAACAGGCCCCCCACAATGAGCAGTTCTTC
TRBD1	TRBJ1-2	TRBV6-5	-	CASIVGQGNYGYTF	TGTGCCAGCATTGTAGGACAGGGGAACTATGGCTACACCTTC
TRBD1	TRBJ1-5	TRBV6-1	-	CASSEWVTGGEPQHF	TGTGCCAGCAGTGAATGGGTAACAGGGGGAGAACCCCAGCATTTT
-	TRBJ1-5	TRBV6-1	-	CASSDISNQPQHF	TGTGCCAGCAGTGACATCAGCAATCAGCCCCAGCATTTT
TRBD2	TRBJ2-5	TRBV5-4	-	CASSLGAGGTNLETQYF	TGTGCCAGCAGCTTGGGAGCGGGGGGCACCAATCTAGAGACCCAGTACTTC
TRBD2	TRBJ2-3	TRBV2	medium-sized	CASLSGRGTDTQYF	TGTGCCAGCCTTAGCGGGAGGGGGACAGATACGCAGTATTTT
-	TRBJ1-2	TRBV12-3/TRBV12-4	-	CASQARGNGYTF	TGTGCCAGTCAGGCCAGGGGCAATGGCTACACCTTC
-	TRBJ2-7	TRBV25-1	-	CASSEFGAGYEQYF	TGTGCCAGCAGTGAATTCGGAGCTGGCTACGAGCAGTACTTC
TRBD2	TRBJ2-3	TRBV27	-	CASSFGDLEGLARGVLPSTDTQYF	TGTGCCAGCAGTTTCGGCGACCTGGAGGGACTAGCGAGGGGTGTTCTCCCGAGCACAGATACGCAGTATTTT
-	TRBJ1-1	TRBV7-9	-	CASSLQDTSNTEAFF	TGTGCCAGCAGTTTACAGGACACTTCGAACACTGAAGCTTTCTTT
-	TRBJ2-2	TRBV5-1	-	CASKAGGSNTGELFF	TGCGCCAGCAAAGCCGGCGGGTCGAACACCGGGGAGCTGTTTTTT
-	TRBJ2-7	TRBV11-2	few	CASSIGTLQHEQYF	TGTGCCAGCAGCATCGGGACACTTCAGCACGAGCAGTACTTC
-	TRBJ1-1	TRBV18	-	CASSPLDSMNTEAFF	TGTGCCAGCTCACCCTTAGACAGTATGAACACTGAAGCTTTCTTT
-	TRBJ2-1	TRBV19	once	CASSIGSAGILIEQFF	TGTGCCAGTAGTATAGGGTCGGCGGGAATCTTAATTGAGCAGTTCTTC
TRBD2	TRBJ2-3	TRBV7-6	-	CASSLGSGSGTDTQYF	TGTGCCAGCAGCTTGGGTAGCGGGAGTGGGACAGATACGCAGTATTTT
-	TRBJ2-5	TRBV5-1	-	CASSLEGGQGTQYF	TGCGCCAGCAGCTTAGAGGGGGGGCAAGGGACCCAGTACTTC
-	TRBJ2-6	TRBV6-5	-	CASSSQGRAGANVLTF	TGTGCCAGCAGTTCACAGGGAAGGGCTGGGGCCAACGTCCTGACTTTC
TRBD1	TRBJ1-4	TRBV25-1	-	CASRETGPNEKLFF	TGTGCCAGCAGGGAGACAGGGCCGAATGAAAAACTGTTTTTT
-	TRBJ2-2	TRBV9	few	CASSAGTSGELFF	TGTGCCAGCAGCGCCGGGACTTCCGGGGAGCTGTTTTTT
-	TRBJ1-1	TRBV7-2	-	CASSLETAAAFF	TGTGCCAGCAGCTTAGAGACGGCGGCCGCTTTCTTT
-	TRBJ2-1	TRBV11-3	-	CASSSGGPALNNEQFF	TGTGCCAGCAGCTCCGGGGGGCCGGCCTTAAACAATGAGCAGTTCTTC
TRBD1	TRBJ1-1	TRBV24-1	-	CAPDRLNTEAFF	TGTGCCCCGGACAGGTTGAACACTGAAGCTTTCTTT
TRBD2	TRBJ2-1	TRBV2	-	CASNELAGVNEQFF	TGTGCCAGCAATGAACTAGCGGGAGTAAATGAGCAGTTCTTC
-	TRBJ2-7	TRBV28	-	CATLVGGGYEQYF	TGTGCCACCCTTGTGGGGGGAGGCTACGAGCAGTACTTC
-	TRBJ1-5	TRBV28	-	CASSARAHQPQHF	TGTGCCAGCAGTGCGAGGGCCCATCAGCCCCAGCATTTT
-	TRBJ2-6	TRBV30	-	CAWSVGALHGPGANVLTF	TGTGCCTGGAGTGTAGGGGCACTACATGGCCCTGGGGCCAACGTCCTGACTTTC
-	TRBJ2-7	TRBV7-2	-	CASSRDSNSYEQYF	TGTGCCAGCAGCCGGGACTCCAACTCCTACGAGCAGTACTTC
TRBD1	TRBJ2-2	TRBV6-5	-	CASVGTASTGELFF	TGTGCCAGTGTGGGGACAGCAAGTACCGGGGAGCTGTTTTTT
TRBD2	TRBJ2-1	TRBV15	-	CATSSASGTYNEQFF	TGTGCCACCAGCAGTGCCAGCGGGACCTACAATGAGCAGTTCTTC
-	TRBJ2-3	TRBV9	-	CASSVMEIADTQYF	TGTGCCAGCAGCGTAATGGAGATAGCAGATACGCAGTATTTT
TRBD2	TRBJ2-1	TRBV5-1	-	CASSVAGGSYNEQFF	TGCGCCAGCAGCGTCGCGGGGGGATCCTACAATGAGCAGTTCTTC